Listed below are T cell receptor beta chains from one sample, sequenced in a study of T cell responses to AZD1222 COVID-19 vaccine. This table comes from immunoSEQ multiplex PCR, and its TCRdb copy is limited to in-frame clones, with some not included. Counted here are roughly 130,000 clones, roughly 90% occurring once; the ten biggest clones make up about 4%. This specimen was peripheral blood, taken 28 days after the second AZD1222 dose. The receptors were sampled from an adult who received the AZD1222 COVID-19 vaccine. CDR3s include the opening cysteine and the closing phenylalanine or tryptophan. A D gene is named only where the DNA matches it firmly. Some rows mark clone size as missing; the rest say once, few, many or name a class of expanded clone.

J,length,V,D,size,CDR3,DNA
TRBJ1-2,14,TRBV6-5,.,.,CASSYLQGLYGYTF,TGTGCCAGCAGTTACTTGCAGGGGTTGTATGGCTACACCTTC
TRBJ2-3,11,TRBV23-1,.,.,CASSLGQLSYF,TGCGCCAGCAGTCTCGGACAGCTTTCCTATTTT
TRBJ2-1,15,TRBV4-1,TRBD1,.,CASSKPGTGPIEQFF,TGCGCCAGCAGCAAACCCGGGACAGGGCCGATAGAGCAGTTCTTC
TRBJ2-1,15,TRBV9,.,once,CASSVDSSRYNEQFF,TGTGCCAGCAGCGTGGACTCTAGCCGCTACAATGAGCAGTTCTTC
TRBJ2-1,12,TRBV6-4,.,.,CASSDSWGEQFF,TGTGCCAGCAGTGATTCCTGGGGGGAGCAGTTCTTC
TRBJ2-3,18,TRBV25-1,.,.,CASSESVGGLASTDTQYF,TGTGCCAGCAGTGAATCGGTAGGGGGGCTAGCGAGCACAGATACGCAGTATTTT
TRBJ2-2,13,TRBV6-2/TRBV6-3,.,.,CASSYVGNRELFF,TGTGCCAGCAGTTACGTGGGCAACCGGGAGCTGTTTTTT
TRBJ2-1,16,TRBV11-2,.,.,CASSLVSATSYNEQFF,TGTGCCAGCAGCTTAGTAAGCGCTACCTCCTACAATGAGCAGTTCTTC
TRBJ1-5,18,TRBV7-9,.,once,CASSLGDRAAHSNQPQHF,TGTGCCAGCAGCTTAGGGGATAGGGCTGCCCATAGCAATCAGCCCCAGCATTTT
TRBJ2-1,15,TRBV28,TRBD1,.,CASRPQGASYNEQFF,TGTGCCAGCAGGCCTCAGGGGGCTTCCTACAATGAGCAGTTCTTC
TRBJ2-1,15,TRBV15,TRBD2,.,CATSRISGGADEQFF,TGTGCCACCAGCAGGATTAGCGGGGGGGCTGATGAGCAGTTCTTC
TRBJ2-1,15,TRBV19,.,once,CASRGPGLNYNEQFF,TGTGCCAGTAGGGGGCCGGGTCTAAACTACAATGAGCAGTTCTTC
TRBJ1-6,15,TRBV2,.,.,CAGQTGYSYNSPLHF,TGTGCCGGCCAGACAGGATACTCCTATAATTCACCCCTCCACTTT
TRBJ2-7,13,TRBV27,.,.,CASSSLQGYEQYF,TGTGCCAGCAGTTCCCTACAGGGCTACGAGCAGTACTTC
TRBJ2-3,13,TRBV7-9,.,.,CASSGGGADTQYF,TGTGCCAGCAGCGGAGGGGGCGCGGATACGCAGTATTTT
TRBJ1-3,15,TRBV19,TRBD1,once,CVSSIRTGTGNTIYF,TGTGTCAGTAGTATTCGGACAGGGACTGGAAACACCATATATTTT
TRBJ2-7,15,TRBV4-1,.,.,CASSRQGFQVGEQYF,TGCGCCAGCAGCCGTCAGGGATTCCAAGTGGGCGAGCAGTACTTC
TRBJ1-2,14,TRBV4-2,.,.,CASSQARGGYGYTF,TGTGCCAGCAGCCAAGCAAGGGGAGGCTATGGCTACACCTTC
TRBJ1-1,16,TRBV7-8,TRBD1,.,CASSSRDRKGNTEAFF,TGTGCCAGCAGCTCCAGGGACAGGAAAGGGAACACTGAAGCTTTCTTT
TRBJ1-2,16,TRBV7-2,TRBD1,.,CASSPSWDRINYGYTF,TGTGCCAGCAGCCCTAGTTGGGACAGGATCAACTATGGCTACACCTTC
TRBJ1-5,13,TRBV6-2/TRBV6-3,.,.,CASSYILVGPQHF,TGTGCCAGCAGTTACATCCTGGTGGGGCCCCAGCATTTT
TRBJ1-3,14,TRBV5-1,TRBD1,.,CASRDSSGGNTIYF,TGCGCCAGCCGGGACAGTTCGGGAGGAAACACCATATATTTT
TRBJ2-3,15,TRBV18,TRBD1,.,CASSPQGVGADTQYF,TGTGCCAGCTCACCGCAGGGGGTCGGCGCAGATACGCAGTATTTT
TRBJ2-2,14,TRBV7-3,.,.,CASSLKPQVGELFF,TGTGCCAGCAGCTTAAAACCCCAGGTCGGGGAGCTGTTTTTT
TRBJ2-7,14,TRBV4-3,.,.,CASSQDLGSYEQYF,TGCGCCAGCAGCCAAGATCTTGGATCCTACGAGCAGTACTTC
TRBJ2-4,15,TRBV18,TRBD2,.,CASSPDGTSGRERNF,TGTGCCAGCTCACCAGACGGGACTAGCGGGAGAGAAAGGAACTTC
TRBJ2-1,12,TRBV7-2,.,.,CASSWGNNEQFF,TGTGCCAGCAGCTGGGGAAACAATGAGCAGTTCTTC